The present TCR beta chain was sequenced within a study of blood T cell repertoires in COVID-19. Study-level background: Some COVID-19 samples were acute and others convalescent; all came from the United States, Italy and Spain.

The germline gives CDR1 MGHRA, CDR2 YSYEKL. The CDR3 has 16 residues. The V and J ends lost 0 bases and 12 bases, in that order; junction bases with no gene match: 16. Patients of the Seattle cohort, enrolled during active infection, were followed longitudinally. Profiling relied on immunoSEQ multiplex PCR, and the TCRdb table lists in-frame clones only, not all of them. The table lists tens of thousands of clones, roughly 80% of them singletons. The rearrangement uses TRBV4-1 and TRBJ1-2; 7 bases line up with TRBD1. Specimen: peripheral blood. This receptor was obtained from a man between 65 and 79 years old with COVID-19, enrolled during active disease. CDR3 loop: CASSQENMRGTAVNTF. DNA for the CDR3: TGCGCCAGCAGCCAAGAGAATATGAGAGGGACAGCAGTAAACACCTTC.